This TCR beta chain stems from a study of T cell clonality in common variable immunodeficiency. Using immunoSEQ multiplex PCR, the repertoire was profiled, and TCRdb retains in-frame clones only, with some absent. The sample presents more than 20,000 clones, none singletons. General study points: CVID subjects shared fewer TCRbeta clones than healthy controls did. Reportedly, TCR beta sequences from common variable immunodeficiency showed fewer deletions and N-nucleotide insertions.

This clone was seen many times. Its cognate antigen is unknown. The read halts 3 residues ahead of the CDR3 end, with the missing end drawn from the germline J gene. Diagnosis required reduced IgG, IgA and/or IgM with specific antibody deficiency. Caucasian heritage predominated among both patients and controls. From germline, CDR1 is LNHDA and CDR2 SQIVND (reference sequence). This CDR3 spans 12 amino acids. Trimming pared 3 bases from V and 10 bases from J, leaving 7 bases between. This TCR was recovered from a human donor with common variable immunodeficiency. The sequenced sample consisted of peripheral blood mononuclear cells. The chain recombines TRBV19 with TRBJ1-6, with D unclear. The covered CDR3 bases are TGTGCCAGTAGTATCGGGGAGTCACCC. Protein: CASSIGESP. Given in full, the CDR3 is CASSIGESPLHF.